Below, 32 T cell receptor beta chains from the same sample are listed, as sequenced in a study of shared clonotypes between healthy human individuals. Using immunoSEQ multiplex PCR, the repertoire was profiled, and TCRdb retains in-frame clones only, with some absent. Seen here are over a million clones, about 74% observed once, and the top ten hold over 1.3%. Specimen: memory CD4+ T cells sorted from blood. Subset noted: CD45RA-negative fraction. The receptor source for this set is a young man in good health.

This clone showed up just once. V usage is TRBV18 and J usage is TRBJ1-2; possibly TRBD1 for D (5 bases). V shed 6 bases and J shed 4 bases, with 15 bases lying between them. The CDR3 consists of 14 residues. The germline CDR1 and CDR2 sequences are KGHSH and LQKENI. The chain's CDR3 is CASSPGRDFYGYTF. CDR3 DNA: TGTGCCAGCTCCCCGGGACGGGATTTCTATGGCTACACCTTC. The full variable domain, with the rest looked up from reference TRBV18 and TRBJ1-2, is NAGVMQNPRHLVRRRGQEARLRCSPMKGHSHVYWYRQLPEEGLKFMVYLQKENIIDESGMPKERFSAEFPKEGPSILRIQQVVRGDSAAYFCASSPGRDFYGYTFGSGTRLTVV.

V and J are TRBV7-9 and TRBJ2-5, with D tentatively TRBD1 (6 bases). In germline, CDR1 is SEHNR, CDR2 FQNEAQ (reference sequence). There are 8 residues in the CDR3. V lost 11 bases and J lost 13, with 11 bases in between. The CDR3: CAWGHSYF. CDR3 nucleotide sequence: TGTGCCTGGGGACACTCGTACTTC.

This rearrangement joins TRBV5-5 to TRBJ1-1, with 9 positions matching TRBD1. The V segment lost 4 bases and the J segment 1 base; nucleotides outside the gene matches: 11. Germline V gene lookup returns CDR1 SGHKS and CDR2 YYEKEE (reference sequence). CDR3 length equals 17 residues. This CDR3 reads CASSPRDRVFGNTEAFF. The DNA of the CDR3 is TGTGCCAGCAGCCCCCGGGACAGGGTCTTTGGGAACACTGAAGCTTTCTTT.

This chain links TRBV11-3 with TRBJ1-6; the D is unclear. Germline CDR1 reads SGHNT; CDR2 reads YENEEA. CDR3 length: 19 amino acids. V shed 0 bases and J shed 0 bases, with 15 bases lying between them. CDR3 sequence reads: CASSLEVSLGSSYNSPLHF. The CDR3 region has the DNA TGTGCCAGCAGCTTAGAAGTTTCATTAGGAAGCTCCTATAATTCACCCCTCCACTTT.

The rearrangement joins TRBV9 to TRBJ2-7; tentatively, D is TRBD1 (6 bases). Trimming stripped 0 bases from V and 0 bases from J, with 16 bases between. Germline assignment: CDR1 SGDLS and CDR2 YYNGEE. There are 17 residues in the CDR3. Here the CDR3 DNA reads TGTGCCAGCAGCGTAGAAGAGGGACATCCCCACTCCTACGAGCAGTACTTC. Its protein is CASSVEEGHPHSYEQYF.

The chain is built from TRBV6-5 and TRBJ2-3; 8 bases align to TRBD2. CDR3 length: 13 amino acids. Looked up from germline, CDR1 is MNHEY and CDR2 is SVGAGI. Losses at the gene ends were 7 bases for V and 6 bases for J; bases not matched to a gene: 6. The CDR3, as DNA: TGTGCCAGCAACCGGGGGGGCCAGGATACGCAGTATTTT. Its translation: CASNRGGQDTQYF.

V usage is TRBV10-3 and J usage is TRBJ1-1; D gene uncertain. Trimming stripped 2 bases from V and 1 base from J, with 8 bases between. There are 14 residues in the CDR3. CDR1 is ENHRY, CDR2 SYGVKD, per germline. This chain's CDR3 is CAISEHRENTEAFF. As DNA, the CDR3 is TGTGCCATCAGTGAGCACAGAGAGAACACTGAAGCTTTCTTT.

This rearrangement joins TRBV29-1 to TRBJ2-7; possible D gene TRBD1, 5 bases. The CDR3 spans 15 residues. Germline CDR1 is SQVTM and CDR2 is ANQGSEA. Trimming took 3 bases from V and 12 from J, leaving 27 bases between them. The DNA for the CDR3 is TGCAGCGTTGACGAGGCCCGGACACCTCAAGCCAAGAGGTACTTC. Translating it yields CSVDEARTPQAKRYF.

The V gene is TRBV7-9, the J gene TRBJ2-1, with 7 positions matching TRBD2. CDR3 size: 14 residues. The junction had 6 bases not matched to a gene; V was cut back by 3 bases and J by 7 bases. CDR1 SEHNR and CDR2 FQNEAQ come from the germline V gene (reference sequence). The chain's CDR3 is CASSFGRERNEQFF. As DNA, the CDR3 is TGTGCCAGCAGCTTTGGGCGGGAGAGGAATGAGCAGTTCTTC.

The chain carries TRBV5-4 and TRBJ2-2, with a tentative D call TRBD1 (6 bases). V lost 1 base and J 6 bases, leaving 19 bases between the germline ends. The length of the CDR3 is 17 residues. Germline V gene data show CDR1 as SGHNT and CDR2 as YYREEE (reference sequence). The CDR3 reads CASSLQRGFFGAGELFF. The CDR3 bases are TGTGCCAGCAGCTTGCAAAGGGGGTTTTTTGGGGCCGGGGAGCTGTTTTTT.

The gene calls are TRBV7-2 and TRBJ1-5; unclear D gene. The CDR3 contains 14 residues. Trimming removed 3 bases from V and 1 base from J, with 7 bases in between. Germline V CDR1 and CDR2: SGHTA, FQGNSA. CDR3 residues: CASSFSSSNQPQHF. The CDR3 DNA sequence: TGTGCCAGCAGCTTCAGTTCGAGCAATCAGCCCCAGCATTTT.

In its sample, this clone was seen a few times. The chain employs TRBV28 and TRBJ1-2; D unclear. Germline V lookup: CDR1 MDHEN, CDR2 SYDVKM. Trimming left V 6 bases short and J 6 bases short, with 17 bases between. The CDR3 extends over 14 amino acids. As DNA, the CDR3 is TGTGCCAGCAGCCCAGGTCCCCTCGGCCATGGCTACACCTTC. Its protein product is CASSPGPLGHGYTF.

This sequence joins TRBV25-1 and TRBJ1-2, with 7 bases lining up with TRBD1. The CDR3 spans 13 residues. From germline, CDR1 is MGHDK and CDR2 SYGVNS. Trimming cost V 1 base and J 5 bases; bases outside gene matches: 1. The CDR3 spells CASSEWGQYGYTF. DNA of the CDR3: TGTGCCAGCAGTGAATGGGGACAGTATGGCTACACCTTC.

This clone was counted a single time. The J gene is TRBJ2-4, the V gene TRBV18, with 7 bases lining up with TRBD1. V gave up 5 bases and J gave up 5 bases; unmatched junction bases: 6. The length of the CDR3 is 14 residues. CDR1 is KGHSH, CDR2 LQKENI, per germline. The CDR3 loop reads CASSSGQAQNIQYF. The CDR3 DNA sequence: TGTGCCAGCTCATCCGGACAGGCTCAAAACATTCAGTACTTC.

This chain links TRBV7-9 with TRBJ1-2; D gene ambiguous. This CDR3 is 13 amino acids long. With 2 bases removed from V and 8 bases from J, the gap between germline ends came to 12 bases. CDR1 SEHNR and CDR2 FQNEAQ come from the germline V gene (reference sequence). The CDR3 loop reads CASSLRVEGGYTF. The CDR3 DNA reads TGTGCCAGCAGCTTAAGGGTAGAGGGCGGCTACACCTTC.

This chain connects TRBV4-1 to TRBJ2-7, with TRBD2 identical over 11 bases. Germline V gene sequence: CDR1 MGHRA, CDR2 YSYEKL. J gave up 1 base and V 1 base, and 3 bases lay outside the gene matches. The CDR3 runs 16 residues. CDR3: CASSQGGTSGSYEQYF. The CDR3 DNA reads TGCGCCAGCAGCCAAGGGGGGACTAGCGGATCCTACGAGCAGTACTTC.

To note about this clone: This same CDR3 is encoded by further DNA sequences in the sample. The CDR3 spells CAIRANTEAFF. For the CDR3, the DNA is TGTGCCATCAGGGCCAACACTGAAGCTTTCTTT. The chain carries TRBV10-3 and TRBJ1-1; no clear D. The length of the CDR3 is 11 residues. V lost 6 bases to trimming and J lost 2 bases, with 4 bases between them. Germline loops: CDR1 ENHRY, CDR2 SYGVKD.

The count of this clone is one. The chain has TRBV5-1 and TRBJ2-3, with D possibly TRBD2 on 6 matching bases. V was pared by 3 bases and J by 2 bases, with 10 bases between. Germline loops: CDR1 SGHRS, CDR2 YFSETQ. The CDR3 is 14 residues long. In DNA, the CDR3 is TGCGCCAGCAGCTCTAGCGATCCCACAGATACGCAGTATTTT. Its protein product is CASSSSDPTDTQYF.

CDR3 nucleotide sequence: TGTGCCAGCAGTTTAGACGGGGCGATGGATGAGCAGTTCTTC. This gives the protein CASSLDGAMDEQFF. The rearrangement joins TRBV28 to TRBJ2-1; possibly TRBD1 or TRBD2 for D (5 bases each). Germline V CDR1 and CDR2: MDHEN, SYDVKM. The CDR3 has 14 residues. V dropped 2 bases and J dropped 8 bases, with 13 bases sitting between them.

As for this clone: This CDR3 is also generated by other DNA sequences in the sample. The chain is built from TRBV30 and TRBJ2-7; D gene unclear. The CDR3 runs to 12 residues. V lost 0 bases, J lost 7 bases, and 10 bases lay in between. Germline V gives CDR1 GTSNPN, CDR2 SVGIG (reference sequence). CDR3 residues: CAWSVGRGEQYF. The DNA of the CDR3 is TGTGCCTGGAGTGTGGGTAGAGGTGAGCAGTACTTC.

This sequence joins TRBV19 and TRBJ2-2; maybe TRBD2 (6 bases). Trimming stripped 3 bases from V and 1 base from J, with 12 bases between. The CDR3 totals 16 residues. The germline V gene has CDR1 LNHDA and CDR2 SQIVND (reference sequence). This CDR3 reads CASSIPGTVNTGELFF. DNA of the CDR3: TGTGCCAGTAGTATCCCCGGGACTGTGAACACCGGGGAGCTGTTTTTT. Combining the CDR3 with reference TRBV19 and TRBJ2-2 gives the whole variable domain DGGITQSPKYLFRKEGQNVTLSCEQNLNHDAMYWYRQDPGQGLRLIYYSQIVNDFQKGDIAEGYSVSREKKESFPLTVTSAQKNPTAFYLCASSIPGTVNTGELFFGEGSRLTVL.

V gene TRBV4-3 combines with J gene TRBJ1-2, with D unclear. The CDR3 runs 14 residues. V lost 1 base, J lost 7 bases, and 13 bases lay in between. The germline CDR1 and CDR2 sequences are LGHNA and YSLEER. The CDR3 sequence: CASSQGAGAGGYTF. The CDR3 region has the DNA TGCGCCAGCAGCCAAGGGGCGGGCGCGGGTGGCTACACCTTC.

This clone was seen ten or more times. The chain links TRBV7-2 to TRBJ1-1; D gene uncertain. The CDR3 is 14 amino acids. Germline lookup yields CDR1 SGHTA and CDR2 FQGNSA. Trimming removed 5 bases at V and 1 base at J, with 11 bases between. The CDR3 protein is CASSPWTGNTEAFF. The CDR3 DNA follows: TGTGCCAGCAGCCCCTGGACGGGGAACACTGAAGCTTTCTTT.

The CDR3 DNA is TGCACCGACGGGGGGCAAGAGACCCAGTACTTC. It translates to CTDGGQETQYF. V is TRBV20-1 and J is TRBJ2-5; 7 bases align to TRBD2. Germline CDR1 and CDR2: DFQATT and SNEGSKA (reference sequence). The CDR3 totals 11 residues.

This clone was counted once. The V gene is TRBV6-6, the J gene TRBJ2-7, with D uncertain. The V end was cut by 5 bases, the J end by 7 bases, with 15 bases between. CDR1 and CDR2 (germline): MNHNY, SVGAGI (reference sequence). This CDR3 has 13 residues. The CDR3 DNA reads as TGTGCCAGCAGTCTCCGGCTTCAAGGGGAGCAGTACTTC. This codes for CASSLRLQGEQYF.

The rearrangement links TRBV5-4 to TRBJ1-5; D unresolved. The germline V gene has CDR1 SGHNT and CDR2 YYREEE (reference sequence). The CDR3 runs 15 residues. The V gene lost 4 bases and the J gene lost 1 base, with 12 bases spanning the gap. CDR3 nucleotides: TGTGCCAGCAGCCCCGACCCACAAAGCAATCAGCCCCAGCATTTT. As protein: CASSPDPQSNQPQHF.

The rearrangement uses TRBV6-5 and TRBJ2-7, with D maybe TRBD2 (5 bases). The V end was cut by 6 bases, the J end by 4 bases, with 16 bases between. The CDR3 length is 14 residues. Germline CDR1 reads MNHEY; CDR2 reads SVGAGI. The CDR3 reads CASSPASLTYEQYF. The DNA for the CDR3 is TGTGCCAGCAGCCCCGCTAGCCTTACTTACGAGCAGTACTTC.

The V and J genes are TRBV28 and TRBJ1-4, with 7 nucleotides matching TRBD1. Germline CDR1 MDHEN, CDR2 SYDVKM. V lost 2 bases, J lost 10 bases, and 7 bases stayed unmatched. CDR3 length: 14 amino acids. Here the CDR3 reads CASSLNPQGGKLFF. The DNA of the CDR3 is TGTGCCAGCAGTTTAAATCCTCAGGGGGGAAAACTGTTTTTT.

The V gene is TRBV5-4, the J gene TRBJ1-5; D may be TRBD1 (5 bases). CDR1 is SGHNT, CDR2 YYREEE, per germline (reference sequence). The V end was cut by 4 bases, the J end by 1 base, with 9 bases between. The CDR3 sequence is 14 residues long. As DNA, the CDR3 is TGTGCCAGCAGCCTAAGGGACAGCAATCAGCCCCAGCATTTT. Translated: CASSLRDSNQPQHF. The full variable domain, rest sourced from reference TRBV5-4 and TRBJ1-5, is ETGVTQSPTHLIKTRGQQVTLRCSSQSGHNTVSWYQQALGQGPQFIFQYYREEENGRGNFPPRFSGLQFPNYSSELNVNALELDDSALYLCASSLRDSNQPQHFGDGTRLSIL.

This clone was seen more than once but under ten times. This rearrangement joins TRBV4-3 to TRBJ2-3; weak D call: TRBD1 (6 bases). The CDR3 contains 16 residues. V was cut by 0 bases and J by 4 bases, with 14 bases left in between. Germline V gene sequence: CDR1 LGHNA, CDR2 YSLEER. This chain's CDR3 is CASSQEGGRGADTQYF. In DNA form, the CDR3 reads TGCGCCAGCAGCCAAGAAGGCGGCAGGGGTGCAGATACGCAGTATTTT.

The chain combines TRBV4-2 with TRBJ2-6; D is uncertain. The CDR3 consists of 15 residues. V shed 1 base and J shed 3 bases, with 7 bases lying between them. CDR1 and CDR2 from the germline V gene are LGHNA and YNFKEQ. CDR3 sequence (DNA): TGTGCCAGCAGCCAAGCGGGCGGTGGGGCCAACGTCCTGACTTTC. Translating it yields CASSQAGGGANVLTF.

V gene TRBV9 combines with J gene TRBJ2-5, with 7 nucleotides matching TRBD2. Germline V gives CDR1 SGDLS, CDR2 YYNGEE. The CDR3 has 15 residues. Trimming at V came to 6 bases and at J to 4 bases, leaving 12 bases not matched to a gene. The CDR3 DNA follows: TGTGCCAGCACCACTCAGGGACTATCAGCAGAGACCCAGTACTTC. Its translation: CASTTQGLSAETQYF.